This is a list of T cell receptor beta chains from one sample in a study of beta chain features in type 1 diabetes. The table came from immunoSEQ multiplex PCR; TCRdb's copy has only in-frame clones and leaves some out. This sample has under 350,000 clones, with 7.5% to 9.5% found just once. Sequencing used central memory CD4+ T cells from blood. The receptors shown here come from a woman between 18 and 30 years old in good health. Each CDR3 is given without its conserved first and last residue. The order of the fields is J gene, V gene, CDR3 protein.

TRBJ2-2 | TRBV11-2 | ASSLVGLAVGELF
TRBJ1-6 | TRBV27 | ASSSPGQVNSPLH
TRBJ2-2 | TRBV4-3 | ASSHGQFNTGELF
TRBJ1-1 | TRBV5-5 | ASSPSSDTEAF
TRBJ1-4 | TRBV2 | ASNPTGIVQATNEKLF
TRBJ2-7 | TRBV7-9 | ASSLGDLRIEQY
TRBJ2-3 | TRBV11-2 | ASSLGSPDTQY
TRBJ2-5 | TRBV18 | ASSPSGTETQY
TRBJ2-7 | TRBV5-8 | ASSPRDSSIPYEQY
TRBJ2-1 | TRBV4-3 | ASSQDMLANTNNEQF
TRBJ1-4 | TRBV7-9 | ASSRGQGWEKLF
TRBJ2-3 | TRBV11-1 | ASSLLAGFTDTQY
TRBJ1-2 | TRBV5-8 | ASRSRTGTNYGYT
TRBJ2-1 | TRBV27 | ASRRAENEQF
TRBJ2-7 | TRBV27 | ASSSIQGVGGIHEQY
TRBJ2-1 | TRBV6-5 | ATSARRDNEQF
TRBJ2-5 | TRBV5-8 | ASSLYNKETQY
TRBJ1-5 | TRBV7-9 | ASSLGGLGNQPQH
TRBJ1-1 | TRBV18 | ASSRGETEAF
TRBJ1-1 | TRBV7-9 | ASSLPGAEAF
TRBJ2-1 | TRBV7-7 | ASSMGLAGGNNEQF
TRBJ1-1 | TRBV7-9 | ASSLYRGLSNTEAF
TRBJ2-7 | TRBV27 | ASSLMHSYEQY
TRBJ1-3 | TRBV7-2 | ASSLDLGNTIY
TRBJ2-7 | TRBV7-2 | ASSSDRAGIYEQY
TRBJ2-1 | TRBV7-3 | ASSLVLSNEQF
NA | TRBV5-1 | ASSLWTGDKNIQY
TRBJ2-5 | TRBV7-2 | ASRTSAGAQETQY
TRBJ2-1 | TRBV4-2 | ASSRRLAGGRDEQF